The next 5 T cell receptor beta chains were all read from a single sample in a study of cytomegalovirus exposure and HLA in healthy donors. It was with 60 Vbeta and 13 Jbeta primers that the PCR ran. Method: immunoSEQ multiplex PCR; TCRdb's copy keeps in-frame clones and lacks some. In total, the table holds about 140,000 clones. The specimen sequenced was PBMCs. These receptors all stem from a woman between 18 and 30 years old in good health and CMV-seronegative.

The J gene is TRBJ2-1, the V gene TRBV25-1; the match to TRBD2 covers 10 bases. The CDR3 length is 17 residues. Germline V gene lookup returns CDR1 MGHDK and CDR2 SYGVNS. V gave up 2 bases and J gave up 7 bases; unmatched junction bases: 11. For the CDR3, the DNA is TGTGCCAGCAGTGAAGCTAGCGGGAGAGGGGGCCTGAATGAGCAGTTCTTC. Protein: CASSEASGRGGLNEQFF.

The chain carries TRBV27 and TRBJ2-1, with D possibly matching TRBD2 (5 bases). Germline-derived CDR1 and CDR2 are MNHEY and SMNVEV (reference sequence). V lost 4 bases to trimming and J lost 5 bases, with 12 bases between them. The CDR3 loop spans 14 amino acids. The CDR3 sequence is CASSSLRRHNEQFF. CDR3 sequence (DNA): TGTGCCAGCAGTTCCCTCAGGAGGCACAATGAGCAGTTCTTC.

The chain carries TRBV15 and TRBJ1-2; tentatively, D is TRBD1 (6 bases). Germline CDR1 reads LNHNV; CDR2 reads YYDKDF (reference sequence). There are 14 residues in the CDR3. With 4 bases removed from V and 5 bases from J, the gap between germline ends came to 14 bases. CDR3 in amino acids: CATSINPQGYGYTF. As DNA, the CDR3 is TGTGCCACCAGCATAAACCCACAGGGTTATGGCTACACCTTC.

The chain is built from TRBV2 and TRBJ1-2; 7 bases are shared with TRBD1. V was clipped by 3 bases and J by 7 bases; unmatched bases: 14. The germline CDR1 and CDR2 sequences are SNHLY and FYNNEI. The CDR3 is 16 amino acids. The CDR3 loop is CASSDSRGAGGGGYTF. The DNA for the CDR3 is TGTGCCAGCAGTGACTCGAGGGGGGCAGGGGGAGGTGGCTACACCTTC.

The J gene is TRBJ2-3, the V gene TRBV4-1, with 13 bases fitting TRBD2. This CDR3 is built from 17 residues. The germline CDR1 and CDR2 sequences are MGHRA and YSYEKL. Trimming at V came to 4 bases and at J to 5 bases, leaving 9 bases not matched to a gene. The CDR3 DNA is TGCGCCAGCAGCCCAGAATCGGGACTAGCGGGAAAAGATACGCAGTATTTT. Encoded protein: CASSPESGLAGKDTQYF.